A selection of T cell receptor beta chains follows, all from one sample in a study of blood T cells in healthy people across ages. TCRdb used MiXCR to reprocess the 5' RACE reads, holding one entry per CDR3 protein. Counted here are over 300,000 distinct CDR3 sequences, roughly half occurring once; the ten biggest clones make up 51%. Sequencing input: blood. Receptors originate from a man aged 60 to 75 in good health. CDR3s include the opening cysteine and the closing phenylalanine or tryptophan. D genes are given only for firm matches. Clone sizes are given selectively: once, few, many, or a class where the clone is expanded.

-	TRBD1	TRBV30	TRBJ1-6	TGTGCCTTTACAGGGGATAATTCACCCCTCCACTTT	CAFTGDNSPLHF
few	-	TRBV20-1	TRBJ2-6	TGCAGTGGGGGGACTGCTGGGGCCAACGTCCTGACTTTC	CSGGTAGANVLTF
-	-	TRBV7-2	TRBJ1-1	TGTGCCAGCAGCTCCCGACCCGTCGGGGGCACTGAAGCTTTCTTT	CASSSRPVGGTEAFF
-	-	TRBV7-2	TRBJ2-1	TGTGCCAGCAGCCCCCGGGGCTACAATGAGCAGTTCTTC	CASSPRGYNEQFF
-	-	TRBV2	TRBJ1-2	TGTGCCAGCAGTGGCCGGGCTACCTCTAACTATGGCTACACCTTC	CASSGRATSNYGYTF
few	-	TRBV7-8	TRBJ1-2	TGTGCCAGCAGCTTAGTAGTGGGGGGTGGCTACACCTTC	CASSLVVGGGYTF
-	-	TRBV7-2	TRBJ2-7	TGTGCCAGCAGCCCAAGCTCCTTCGAGCAGTACTTC	CASSPSSFEQYF
-	-	TRBV10-3	TRBJ2-7	TGTGCTATCAGTGAATATAGGGGCGACTACGAGCAGTACTTC	CAISEYRGDYEQYF
-	-	TRBV7-9	TRBJ2-4	TGTGCCAGCAGCTTAGACACAGGGAGTCTAGCCAAAAACATTCAGTACTTC	CASSLDTGSLAKNIQYF
few	TRBD2	TRBV3-1	TRBJ2-5	TGTGCCAGCAGCAATTCGGGGACTAGGTCCGAGACCCAGTACTTC	CASSNSGTRSETQYF
few	TRBD1	TRBV27	TRBJ1-4	TGTGCCAGCAGTCTATCCCTCCGACAGGGATCAACTAATGAAAAACTGTTTTTT	CASSLSLRQGSTNEKLFF
-	TRBD2	TRBV20-1	TRBJ2-1	TGCAGTGCCCCTTCTAGCGGGAGGGCTTGGGAGCAGTTCTTC	CSAPSSGRAWEQFF
-	TRBD1	TRBV6-6	TRBJ2-3	TGTGCCAGCAGTACGCGGACAGGGGGCACAGATACGCAGTATTTT	CASSTRTGGTDTQYF
few	TRBD2	TRBV7-3	TRBJ2-3	TGTGCCAGCAGCTTAACGGGACTAGCGGGAGATACGCAGTATTTT	CASSLTGLAGDTQYF
-	TRBD1	TRBV7-2	TRBJ2-4	TGTGCCAGCAGCCGACTGGACAGGGGGTTCGGCATTCAGTACTTC	CASSRLDRGFGIQYF
once	-	TRBV7-2	TRBJ1-2	TGTGCCAGCAGCCGGACAGTTCTCTATGGCTGCACCTTC	CASSRTVLYGCTF
many	TRBD2	TRBV7-2	TRBJ2-7	TGTGCCAGCAGCTTAGAGACGGGAGGCTACGAGCAGTACTTC	CASSLETGGYEQYF
-	-	TRBV25-1	TRBJ1-2	TGTGCCAGCAGGGCACAAGGATACTATGGCTACACCTTC	CASRAQGYYGYTF
-	-	TRBV7-9	TRBJ1-2	TGTGCCGCGACGGGGTCCGATGGCTACACCTTC	CAATGSDGYTF
once	TRBD1	TRBV2	TRBJ2-1	TGTGCCAGCAGTGAAGCGGGCAGGGGGAGTGAGCAGTTCTTC	CASSEAGRGSEQFF
-	TRBD2	TRBV7-6	TRBJ2-3	TGTGCCAGCAGCTTAGCTGGGGGGACTAGCGAGACGCAGTATTTT	CASSLAGGTSETQYF
-	-	TRBV28	TRBJ2-7	TGTGCCAGCAGTTCCCCGGGCCGGAGCTCCTACGAGCAGTACTTC	CASSSPGRSSYEQYF
few	TRBD1	TRBV7-2	TRBJ1-2	TGTGCCAGCAGCTCGGGACAGAAGCATGGCTACACCTTC	CASSSGQKHGYTF